These T cell receptor beta chains were read from a single sample in a study of siplizumab effects on memory and regulatory T cells. The table came from immunoSEQ multiplex PCR; TCRdb's copy has only in-frame clones and leaves some out. Counted here are more than 85,000 clones, roughly 90% occurring once; the ten biggest clones make up approximately 1.3%. The source material was CD4+ T cells sorted from blood. These receptors originate from a human donor in good health. CDR3s include the opening cysteine and the closing phenylalanine or tryptophan. D genes are given only for firm matches. Clone size is not always given. Where it is, it says once, few, many or a class for expanded clones.

DNA	CDR3	size	length	V	J	D
TGTGCCAGCAGCGATCGGACAGATCGCAATCAGCCCCAGCATTTT	CASSDRTDRNQPQHF	NA	15	TRBV2	TRBJ1-5	NA
TGTGCCTGGAGTGTACGACAGAGGGCAAATCAGCCCCAGCATTTT	CAWSVRQRANQPQHF	few	15	TRBV30	TRBJ1-5	NA
TGTGCCAGCAGCCGACTCAATGAAAAACTGTTTTTT	CASSRLNEKLFF	NA	12	TRBV5-5	TRBJ1-4	NA
TGTGCCATCAGGGGCGGTAGTACAGATACGCAGTATTTT	CAIRGGSTDTQYF	few	13	TRBV10-3	TRBJ2-3	NA
TGCAGTGCTGGTTGGGGGGAGGGCTACACCTTC	CSAGWGEGYTF	NA	11	TRBV20-1	TRBJ1-2	NA
TGCGCCAGCAGCTCCGGGACTAGCGGGGGGCTCCAAGAGACCCAGTACTTC	CASSSGTSGGLQETQYF	NA	17	TRBV5-1	TRBJ2-5	TRBD2
TGTGCCAGCACAGGGGGCACGGGCTACACCTTC	CASTGGTGYTF	NA	11	TRBV10-3	TRBJ1-2	TRBD1
TGTGCCAGTAGTCTCGGGACTAGCCCAGAGACCCAGTACTTC	CASSLGTSPETQYF	NA	14	TRBV19	TRBJ2-5	TRBD2
TGCGCCAGCAGCTTGATGCCCCTCTATGGCTACACCTTC	CASSLMPLYGYTF	NA	13	TRBV5-1	TRBJ1-2	NA
TGCGCCAGCAGCCCGAATCCAGGGGTGGGAACTGAAGCTTTCTTT	CASSPNPGVGTEAFF	NA	15	TRBV5-1	TRBJ1-1	NA
TGTGCCACCAGCAGTAGATGGACTAGCGGGATTTCTGGGGCCAACGTCCTGACTTTC	CATSSRWTSGISGANVLTF	NA	19	TRBV15	TRBJ2-6	TRBD2
TGTGCCAGCAGTTTAGCAGCGAGCGGGGGAAACAATGAGCAGTTCTTC	CASSLAASGGNNEQFF	once	16	TRBV28	TRBJ2-1	TRBD2
TGTGCCAGCAGCTTAGCCCCCCTATCCTACGAGCAGTACTTC	CASSLAPLSYEQYF	NA	14	TRBV7-2	TRBJ2-7	NA
TGTGCCAGCAGCATTGCGGGGTTACGAGAGACCCAGTACTTC	CASSIAGLRETQYF	NA	14	TRBV21-1	TRBJ2-5	NA
TGTGCCAGCAGCGCGGGCCTTAACTATGGCTACACCTTC	CASSAGLNYGYTF	NA	13	TRBV6-1	TRBJ1-2	NA
TGTGCCAGCAGCTTAGGACAGACGAACACTGAAGCTTTCTTT	CASSLGQTNTEAFF	once	14	TRBV11-3	TRBJ1-1	NA
TGTGCCAGTAGTGCCAAGGGACAGGCCGGCACAGATACGCAGTATTTT	CASSAKGQAGTDTQYF	NA	16	TRBV19	TRBJ2-3	TRBD1
TGTGCCAGCAGCTTAGAGGGACAGGGGAATCAGCCCCAGCATTTT	CASSLEGQGNQPQHF	NA	15	TRBV7-9	TRBJ1-5	TRBD1
TGCGCCAGCAGCTCGCTTGGGGGGGATACGCAGTATTTT	CASSSLGGDTQYF	NA	13	TRBV5-1	TRBJ2-3	NA
TGTGCCAGCAACCCGGGTAGCGGGGGGTGGAATGAGCAGTTCTTC	CASNPGSGGWNEQFF	NA	15	TRBV6-1	TRBJ2-1	TRBD2
TGCGCCAGCAGACTGGGGACTAGCGGGAATATGAATGAGCAGTTCTTC	CASRLGTSGNMNEQFF	NA	16	TRBV4-1	TRBJ2-1	TRBD2
TGTGCCAGCTCACCAATCTCCCGGGACACCGGGGAGCTGTTTTTT	CASSPISRDTGELFF	NA	15	TRBV18	TRBJ2-2	NA
TGTGCCAGCAGTGAATTGTTTGCAACTAATGAAAAACTGTTTTTT	CASSELFATNEKLFF	NA	15	TRBV6-1	TRBJ1-4	NA
TGTGCCAGCACCCCCGCGAGGGTAAATGGCTACACCTTC	CASTPARVNGYTF	NA	13	TRBV5-4	TRBJ1-2	NA
TGTGCCAGCAGCGCAGGGGTCGGAAACACCATATATTTT	CASSAGVGNTIYF	NA	13	TRBV9	TRBJ1-3	NA
TGTGCCAGCAGCGTGGAAGAAGGGTATTTAAAGAATGAGCAGTTCTTC	CASSVEEGYLKNEQFF	NA	16	TRBV9	TRBJ2-1	NA
TGTGCCAGCAGCCTCTGGGGACAGGGGGGGAACATTCAGTACTTC	CASSLWGQGGNIQYF	once	15	TRBV6-6	TRBJ2-4	TRBD1
TGTGCCAGCATTAACAGGGGGGCAGATACGCAGTATTTT	CASINRGADTQYF	NA	13	TRBV6-5	TRBJ2-3	TRBD1
TGTGCCAGCAGCTTAATCTGGGCAGATAACTATGGCTACACCTTC	CASSLIWADNYGYTF	NA	15	TRBV11-2	TRBJ1-2	NA
TGTGCCAGCAGCTTAGCTGGTGGACAGTACAATGAGCAGTTCTTC	CASSLAGGQYNEQFF	NA	15	TRBV7-9	TRBJ2-1	NA
TGTGCCAGCAGCGCGGGACAGGGAGGGTACGAGCAGTACTTC	CASSAGQGGYEQYF	NA	14	TRBV2	TRBJ2-7	TRBD1
TGTGCCAGCAGCCAGGGACTTTCTGGGGCCAACGTCCTGACTTTC	CASSQGLSGANVLTF	NA	15	TRBV5-4	TRBJ2-6	NA
TGCGCCAGCAGACGCGGGGACACCATATATTTT	CASRRGDTIYF	NA	11	TRBV5-1	TRBJ1-3	NA
TGTGCCAGTAGTATAGACCGAGGGGTCGGCACTGAAGCTTTCTTT	CASSIDRGVGTEAFF	NA	15	TRBV19	TRBJ1-1	NA
TGTGCCAGCAGTTACTCGTCCTCCTACGAGCAGTACTTC	CASSYSSSYEQYF	NA	13	TRBV6-5	TRBJ2-7	NA
TGTGCCAGCAGTTTCAATAGAGCCACTGAAGCTTTCTTT	CASSFNRATEAFF	NA	13	TRBV27	TRBJ1-1	NA
TGCGCCAGCAGCGCCAGGGGATACGGTGAAAAACTGTTTTTT	CASSARGYGEKLFF	NA	14	TRBV5-1	TRBJ1-4	NA